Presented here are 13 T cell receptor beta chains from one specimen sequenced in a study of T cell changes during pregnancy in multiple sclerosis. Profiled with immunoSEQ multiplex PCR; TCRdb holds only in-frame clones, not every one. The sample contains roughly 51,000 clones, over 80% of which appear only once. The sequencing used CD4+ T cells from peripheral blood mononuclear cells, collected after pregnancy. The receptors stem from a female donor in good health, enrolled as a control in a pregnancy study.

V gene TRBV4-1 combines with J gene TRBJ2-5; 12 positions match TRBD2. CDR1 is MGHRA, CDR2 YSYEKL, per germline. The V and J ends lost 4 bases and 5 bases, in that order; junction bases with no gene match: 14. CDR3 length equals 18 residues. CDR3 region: CASSPRRASGGALETQYF. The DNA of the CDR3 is TGCGCCAGCAGCCCCCGGAGGGCTAGCGGGGGGGCATTGGAGACCCAGTACTTC.

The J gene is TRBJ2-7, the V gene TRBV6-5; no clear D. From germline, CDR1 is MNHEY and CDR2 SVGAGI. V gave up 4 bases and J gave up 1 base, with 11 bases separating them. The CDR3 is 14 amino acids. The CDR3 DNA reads TGTGCCAGCAGTTTACCTGGGCAGTCCTACGAGCAGTACTTC. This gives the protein CASSLPGQSYEQYF.

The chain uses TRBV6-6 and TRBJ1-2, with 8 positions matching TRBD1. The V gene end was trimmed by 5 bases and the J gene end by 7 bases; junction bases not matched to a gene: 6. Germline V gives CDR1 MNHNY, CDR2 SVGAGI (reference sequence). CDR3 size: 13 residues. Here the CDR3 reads CASSRDRTGGYTF. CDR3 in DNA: TGTGCCAGCAGTCGGGACAGGACCGGTGGCTACACCTTC.

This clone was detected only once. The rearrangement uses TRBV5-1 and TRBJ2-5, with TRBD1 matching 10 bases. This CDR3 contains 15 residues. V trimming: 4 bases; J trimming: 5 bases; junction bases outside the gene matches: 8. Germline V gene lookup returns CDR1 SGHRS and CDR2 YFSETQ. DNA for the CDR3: TGCGCCAGCAGCGCCGGGACAGGGGCCGGGGAGACCCAGTACTTC. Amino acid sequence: CASSAGTGAGETQYF.

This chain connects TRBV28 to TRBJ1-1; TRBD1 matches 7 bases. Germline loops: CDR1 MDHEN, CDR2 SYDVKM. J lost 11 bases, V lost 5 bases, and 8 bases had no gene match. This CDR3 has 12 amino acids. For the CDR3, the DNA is TGTGCCAGCAGTCTCTCGACAGGGAGGGCTTTCTTT. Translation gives CASSLSTGRAFF.

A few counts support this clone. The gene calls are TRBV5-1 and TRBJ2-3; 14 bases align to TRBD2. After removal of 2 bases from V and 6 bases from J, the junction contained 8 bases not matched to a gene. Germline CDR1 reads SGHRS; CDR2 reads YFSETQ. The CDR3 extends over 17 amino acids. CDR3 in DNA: TGCGCCAGCAGCTTCCGCGGACTAGCGGGGGGCCCCGATACGCAGTATTTT. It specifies CASSFRGLAGGPDTQYF.

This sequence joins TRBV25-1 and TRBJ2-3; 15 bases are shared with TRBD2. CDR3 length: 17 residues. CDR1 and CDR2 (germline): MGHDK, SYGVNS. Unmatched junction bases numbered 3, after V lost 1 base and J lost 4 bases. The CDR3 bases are TGTGCCAGCAGTGAATGGACTAGCGGGGGGGCGCCAGATACGCAGTATTTT. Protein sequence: CASSEWTSGGAPDTQYF.

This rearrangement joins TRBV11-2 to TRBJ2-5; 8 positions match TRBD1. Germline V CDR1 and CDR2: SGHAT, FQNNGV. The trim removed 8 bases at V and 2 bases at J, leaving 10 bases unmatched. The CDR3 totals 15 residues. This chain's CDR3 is CASGVSGGPQETQYF. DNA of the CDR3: TGTGCCAGCGGGGTATCAGGGGGCCCACAAGAGACCCAGTACTTC.

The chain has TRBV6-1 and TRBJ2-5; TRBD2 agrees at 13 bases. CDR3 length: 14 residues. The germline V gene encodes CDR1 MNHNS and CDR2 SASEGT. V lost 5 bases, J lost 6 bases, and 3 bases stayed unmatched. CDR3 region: CASSPGTSGKTQYF. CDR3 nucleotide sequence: TGTGCCAGCAGTCCAGGGACTAGCGGGAAGACCCAGTACTTC.

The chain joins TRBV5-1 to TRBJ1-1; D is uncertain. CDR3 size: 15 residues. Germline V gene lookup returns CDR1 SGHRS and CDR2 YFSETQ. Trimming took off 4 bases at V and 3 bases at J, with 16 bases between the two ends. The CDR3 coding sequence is TGCGCCAGCAGCATGGGGTTCGCCGAGGACACTGAAGCTTTCTTT. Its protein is CASSMGFAEDTEAFF.

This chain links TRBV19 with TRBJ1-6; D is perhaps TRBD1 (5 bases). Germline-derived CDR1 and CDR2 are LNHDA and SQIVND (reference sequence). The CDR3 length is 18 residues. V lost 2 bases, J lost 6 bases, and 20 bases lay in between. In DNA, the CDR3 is TGTGCCAGTAGTATATACGGGGGTGGCAGGCCGGGTAATTCACCCCTCCACTTT. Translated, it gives CASSIYGGGRPGNSPLHF.

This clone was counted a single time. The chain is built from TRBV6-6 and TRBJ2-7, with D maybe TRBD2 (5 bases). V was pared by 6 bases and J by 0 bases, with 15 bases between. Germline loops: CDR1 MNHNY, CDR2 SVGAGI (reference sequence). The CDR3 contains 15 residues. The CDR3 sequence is CASRVTEGISYEQYF. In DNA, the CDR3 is TGTGCCAGCAGAGTCACCGAGGGCATCTCCTACGAGCAGTACTTC.

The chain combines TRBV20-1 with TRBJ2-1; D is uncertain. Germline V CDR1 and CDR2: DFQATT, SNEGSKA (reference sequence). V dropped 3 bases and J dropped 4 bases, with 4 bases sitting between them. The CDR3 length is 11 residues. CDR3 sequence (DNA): TGCAGTGCTAGCCGTTACAATGAGCAGTTCTTC. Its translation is CSASRYNEQFF.